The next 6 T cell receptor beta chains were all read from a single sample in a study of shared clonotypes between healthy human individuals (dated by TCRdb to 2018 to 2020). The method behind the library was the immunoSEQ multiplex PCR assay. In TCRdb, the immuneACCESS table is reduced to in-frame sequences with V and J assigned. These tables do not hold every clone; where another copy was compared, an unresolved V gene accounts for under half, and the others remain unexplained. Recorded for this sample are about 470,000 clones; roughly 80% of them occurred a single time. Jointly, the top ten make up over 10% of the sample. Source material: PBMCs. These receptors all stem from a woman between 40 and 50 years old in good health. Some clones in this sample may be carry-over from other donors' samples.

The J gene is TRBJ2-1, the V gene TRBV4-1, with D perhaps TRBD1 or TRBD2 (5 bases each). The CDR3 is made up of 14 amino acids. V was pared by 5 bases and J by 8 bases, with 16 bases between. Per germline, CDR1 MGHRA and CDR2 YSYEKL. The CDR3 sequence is CASSTGYRGDEQFF. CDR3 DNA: TGCGCCAGCAGCACGGGATATAGGGGAGATGAGCAGTTCTTC.

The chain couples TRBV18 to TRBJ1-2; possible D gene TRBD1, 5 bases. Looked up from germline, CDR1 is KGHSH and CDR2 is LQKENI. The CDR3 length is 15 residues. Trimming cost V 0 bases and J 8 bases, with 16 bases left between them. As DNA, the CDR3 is TGTGCCAGCTCACCACCGGGCGGCAGGGCCTGGGGCTACACCTTC. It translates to CASSPPGGRAWGYTF.

The CDR3 nucleotides are TGTGCCAGCAGTGGAGAGACAAGACTTTATGGCTACACCTTC. Translation gives CASSGETRLYGYTF. This sequence joins TRBV2 and TRBJ1-2; D unresolved. CDR1 is SNHLY, CDR2 FYNNEI, per germline. The CDR3 runs 14 residues. The V gene lost 4 bases and the J gene lost 5 bases, with 14 bases spanning the gap.

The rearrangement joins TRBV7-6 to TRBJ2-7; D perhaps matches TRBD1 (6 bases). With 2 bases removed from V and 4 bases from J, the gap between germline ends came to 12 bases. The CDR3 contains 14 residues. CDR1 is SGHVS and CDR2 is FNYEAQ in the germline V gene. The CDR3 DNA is TGTGCCAGCAGCTTACAGGGGATCGGGTACGAGCAGTACTTC. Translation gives CASSLQGIGYEQYF.

In DNA, the CDR3 is TGTGCCAGCAGCCCCTCTTTCAGGGTAGGGGCCAAAAACATTCAGTACTTC. It is translated as CASSPSFRVGAKNIQYF. V usage is TRBV7-9 and J usage is TRBJ2-4, with D perhaps matching TRBD1 (5 bases). The CDR3 is 17 amino acids. CDR1 SEHNR and CDR2 FQNEAQ come from the germline V gene (reference sequence). V lost 5 bases, J lost 1 base, and 18 bases lay in between.

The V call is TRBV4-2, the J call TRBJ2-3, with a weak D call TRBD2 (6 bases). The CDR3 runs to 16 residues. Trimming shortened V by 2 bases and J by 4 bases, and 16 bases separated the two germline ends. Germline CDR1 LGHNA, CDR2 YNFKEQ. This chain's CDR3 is CASSQSTRDSSDTQYF. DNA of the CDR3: TGTGCCAGCAGCCAAAGTACCCGGGACTCCTCAGATACGCAGTATTTT.